Listed below are T cell receptor beta chains from one sample, sequenced in a study of T cell clonotyping in hematopoietic cell transplantation. Only in-frame clones appear in the TCRdb table, and some are missing; sequencing was by immunoSEQ multiplex PCR. Here the sample spans approximately 41,000 clones, 95% being singletons. The sample was peripheral blood mononuclear cells. The origin of the receptors is a man aged 25 to 40 in good health. Some clones in this sample may be carry-over from other donors' samples. Both conserved end residues are trimmed from each CDR3.

v_gene | CDR3aa
TRBV21-1 | ASSPRGGREQY
TRBV19 | ASSPAGFMNTEAF
TRBV6-1 | ASLGQWNTEAF
TRBV6-6 | ASSRDRGPGYT
TRBV2 | ASRGLAGPGPSSTDTQY
TRBV30 | AWSWSNPEAF
TRBV10-3 | AISESTIRLNYGYT
TRBV13 | ASSFNEIEETQY
TRBV14 | ASSQLQLTEQF
TRBV6-5 | ASSSTRPYGYT
TRBV9 | ASSASGEQY
TRBV13 | ASSSGTEETQY
TRBV11-2 | ASSLERDAQV
TRBV2 | ASSVRNTEAF
TRBV6-5 | ASSPGLNYGYT
TRBV7-9 | ASSLVGRNEQF
TRBV7-3 | ASSLDRVAGELF
TRBV5-8 | ASILRGLGRNEQF
TRBV27 | ASSLSTRGHGYT
TRBV2 | ASSGDTFYGYT
TRBV15 | ATSRERELGELF
TRBV19 | ASSPGQSGSGNTIY
TRBV27 | ASSSFPRVQETQY
TRBV6-5 | ASSDNSYEQY
TRBV27 | ASLATYRGAGTEAF
TRBV5-1 | ASSPWTGSSYEQY
TRBV29-1 | SVGGTGGGRDGYT
TRBV29-1 | SAQDRVSVKNIQY
TRBV20-1 | SATRWGEQY
TRBV27 | ASSSELLNNEQF
TRBV6-5 | ASSQQGGQGESQH
TRBV19 | ASTSRTADGNQPQH
TRBV6-1 | ASSRDRINEKLF
TRBV5-4 | ASSWDRGYGYT
TRBV19 | ASSPSSTALAKNIQY
TRBV6-5 | ASSYVAGTYNEQF
TRBV20-1 | SAQRVGYT
TRBV5-4 | ASSYAGIDEAF
TRBV27 | ASSFLAGGPQETQY
TRBV7-3 | ASSLTIGGNEQF
TRBV7-2 | ASSLWGGSRYGYT
TRBV7-9 | ASTAVGPTDTQY
TRBV11-2 | ASSLGSANYEQY
TRBV30 | AWTGLAGVSR
TRBV25-1 | ASSEQETGNTIY
TRBV14 | ASSLVPTGGTEAF
TRBV29-1 | SVGGQHQRGF
TRBV11-3 | ASSGTGGQGFETQY
TRBV9 | ASSEGGDLTDTQY
TRBV29-1 | SAGQADQPQH
TRBV11-2 | ASSHRDVGISNEQF
TRBV6-4 | ASSDTSGRADTQY
TRBV13 | ASSTDRDTEAF
TRBV4-3 | ASSQDQRVGQPQH
TRBV29-1 | SVTRARTEAF